This record concerns one T cell receptor beta chain sequence. The PCR was carried out with 60 Vbeta primers and 13 Jbeta primers. Clones were sequenced by immunoSEQ multiplex PCR, and TCRdb holds only the in-frame ones, with some missing. Of 150,000 to 200,000 clones in the sample, 75% to 90% were seen once. CDR1 and CDR2 (germline): MNHEY, SVGAGI. V was cut by 0 bases and J by 10 bases, with 6 bases left in between. There are 12 residues in the CDR3. This sample was included in a study of cytomegalovirus exposure and HLA in healthy donors. Source material: PBMCs. The receptor was isolated from a girl aged 2-10 years in good health and CMV-seropositive. This chain connects TRBV6-5 to TRBJ1-4; perhaps TRBD1 as D (6 bases). The CDR3 loop reads CASSYSGGKLFF. The CDR3 coding sequence is TGTGCCAGCAGTTACTCAGGGGGAAAACTGTTTTTT.